The clone carrying this T cell receptor (beta chain) came up a few times. CDR1 is LGHDT, CDR2 YNNKEL, per germline (reference sequence). The CDR3 spans 13 residues. The germline V and J ends were trimmed by 1 base and 11 bases, with 11 bases remaining between them. Study processing details: Cell counts per sample came from amplifying reference gene primers. Libraries were prepared by immunoSEQ multiplex PCR; TCRdb keeps only in-frame clonotypes and omits some of them. That table is the source of V, J and clone size, and D and trimming were worked out from the DNA. The table shows some 150,000 clones, with around 88% occurring only once. This sample stems from a study of blood T cell repertoires in COVID-19. For the study at large: COVID-19 samples collected from the United States, Italy and Spain covered acute and convalescent phases. T cells, B-cell-depleted T cells, or PBMCs supplied cDNA or gDNA.

Residents of under 25 US areas, aged roughly 18 to 95 years, made up the participants. This receptor was obtained from a woman aged 50 to 65 in a cohort exposed to, infected with or recovered from COVID-19 (not recorded which). The gene calls are TRBV3-1 (or the pseudogene TRBV3-2) and TRBJ2-2; the D gene is possibly TRBD2 (6 bases). Sequences were obtained from PBMCs or T cells enriched from blood (not recorded which). The CDR3 loop reads CASSQVPEGELFF. DNA of the CDR3: TGTGCCAGCAGCCAAGTCCCGGAGGGTGAGCTGTTTTTT.